Each of the 26 T cell receptor beta chains below was sequenced from the same sample in a study of control samples from healthy donors and cancer patients. The table came from immunoSEQ multiplex PCR; TCRdb's copy has only in-frame clones and leaves some out. The sample has about 69,000 clones; more than 70% are singletons. Input material: PBMCs. All receptors derive from a man in his sixties with colorectal cancer.

The gene calls are TRBV2 and TRBJ2-3, with TRBD2 identical over 10 bases. The junction had 14 bases not matched to a gene; V was cut back by 5 bases and J by 9 bases. The CDR3 totals 16 residues. Looked up from germline, CDR1 is SNHLY and CDR2 is FYNNEI. DNA for the CDR3: TGTGCCAGCAGTCCCGGGACTAGCGCCGGATTGGTGACGCAGTATTTT. Its protein is CASSPGTSAGLVTQYF.

The rearrangement links TRBV27 to TRBJ1-1; D may be TRBD1 (5 bases). Trimming removed 3 bases from V and 0 bases from J, with 8 bases in between. Germline CDR1 and CDR2: MNHEY and SMNVEV (reference sequence). This CDR3 is built from 14 residues. In DNA form, the CDR3 reads TGTGCCAGCAGTTTTAGGACAATGAACACTGAAGCTTTCTTT. This translates into CASSFRTMNTEAFF.

This sequence joins TRBV19 and TRBJ1-5; a possible D gene is TRBD1 (5 bases). V was clipped by 1 base and J by 7 bases, with 20 bases between them. Germline assignment: CDR1 LNHDA and CDR2 SQIVND (reference sequence). The length of the CDR3 is 17 residues. CDR3 sequence (DNA): TGTGCCAGTAGTATAGGTTGGGGACGAGGGGAGGGCCAGCCCCAGCATTTT. Translating it yields CASSIGWGRGEGQPQHF.

The chain has TRBV6-2 or TRBV6-3 and TRBJ2-1; TRBD2 aligns across 10 bases. The germline CDR1 and CDR2 sequences are MNHEY and SVGEGT. There are 16 residues in the CDR3. The J segment lost 4 bases and the V segment lost 4 bases, leaving 7 bases of the junction unmatched. Here the CDR3 reads CASSSRTSGLYNEQFF. CDR3 bases: TGTGCCAGCAGTTCCAGGACTAGCGGTCTTTACAATGAGCAGTTCTTC.

V gene TRBV4-2 combines with J gene TRBJ2-5, with a tentative D call TRBD2 (7 bases). This CDR3 contains 16 residues. CDR1 and CDR2 from the germline V gene are LGHNA and YNFKEQ. V was shortened by 4 bases and J by 1 base, with 16 bases between the two germline ends. DNA for the CDR3: TGTGCCAGCAGCCGAGGGGGGGGAAGGGGCCAAGAGACCCAGTACTTC. Its protein product is CASSRGGGRGQETQYF.

The CDR3 coding sequence is TGTGCCAGCAGCCTCCGGGACAGGAGCTACGAGCAGTACTTC. Its translation is CASSLRDRSYEQYF. The chain couples TRBV6-5 to TRBJ2-7; 8 bases match TRBD1. CDR1 MNHEY and CDR2 SVGAGI come from the germline V gene. After removal of 6 bases from V and 3 bases from J, the junction contained 7 bases not matched to a gene. The CDR3 totals 14 residues.

The chain carries TRBV5-1 and TRBJ2-3; D is possibly TRBD2 (6 bases). V was shortened by 4 bases and J by 0 bases, with 12 bases between the two germline ends. This CDR3 has 15 amino acids. CDR1 and CDR2 (germline): SGHRS, YFSETQ. The CDR3 is CASSPTTRSTDTQYF. DNA for the CDR3: TGCGCCAGCAGCCCAACGACTAGGAGCACAGATACGCAGTATTTT.

The J gene is TRBJ1-1, the V gene TRBV12-3 or TRBV12-4; D remains unclear. CDR3 length equals 13 residues. V dropped 1 base and J dropped 6 bases, with 9 bases sitting between them. CDR3 sequence: CASSLGGRAEAFF. CDR3 DNA: TGTGCCAGCAGTTTAGGGGGTCGGGCTGAAGCTTTCTTT.

This clone was observed a handful of times. The V call is TRBV5-4, the J call TRBJ2-2; 9 nucleotides agree with TRBD2. J lost 6 bases, V lost 3 bases, and 9 bases had no gene match. Germline CDR1 SGHNT, CDR2 YYREEE (reference sequence). This CDR3 region has 16 residues. CDR3 sequence: CASSWGLAGGPGELFF. The CDR3 nucleotides are TGTGCCAGCAGCTGGGGACTCGCGGGGGGGCCCGGGGAGCTGTTTTTT. Variable domain in full (rest from reference TRBV5-4 and TRBJ2-2): ETGVTQSPTHLIKTRGQQVTLRCSSQSGHNTVSWYQQALGQGPQFIFQYYREEENGRGNFPPRFSGLQFPNYSSELNVNALELDDSALYLCASSWGLAGGPGELFFGEGSRLTVL.

This clone was observed a single time. The chain joins TRBV15 to TRBJ2-1; a possible D gene is TRBD2 (6 bases). From germline, CDR1 is LNHNV and CDR2 YYDKDF (reference sequence). The CDR3 sequence is 15 residues long. V was shortened by 0 bases and J by 2 bases, with 8 bases between the two germline ends. CDR3 region: CATSRDWGAYNEQFF. CDR3 coding DNA: TGTGCCACCAGCAGAGATTGGGGGGCCTACAATGAGCAGTTCTTC.

The chain employs TRBV5-6 and TRBJ2-1; 7 bases line up with TRBD2. After removal of 0 bases from V and 4 bases from J, the junction contained 4 bases not matched to a gene. The CDR3 sequence is 15 residues long. Germline V CDR1 and CDR2: SGHDT, YYEEEE. The CDR3 sequence: CASSLGLADYNEQFF. The CDR3 DNA sequence: TGTGCCAGCAGCTTGGGCCTAGCGGATTACAATGAGCAGTTCTTC.

This chain links TRBV18 with TRBJ2-7, with 11 bases matching TRBD1. Germline lookup yields CDR1 KGHSH and CDR2 LQKENI. The CDR3 length is 15 residues. Trimming took 3 bases from V and 4 from J; bases not matched to a gene: 5. In DNA, the CDR3 is TGTGCCAGCTCACCCGGGACAGGGGGGACTTACGAGCAGTACTTC. Translating gives CASSPGTGGTYEQYF.

This clone was picked up a small number of times. The rearrangement links TRBV7-9 to TRBJ2-7; either TRBD1 or TRBD2 may supply D (5 bases each). The CDR3 loop spans 15 amino acids. The germline CDR1 and CDR2 sequences are SEHNR and FQNEAQ (reference sequence). The V end was cut by 1 base, the J end by 2 bases, with 12 bases between. CDR3 nucleotides: TGTGCCAGCAGCTTAGTGTCAGGGAGTGCCTACGAGCAGTACTTC. Encoded protein: CASSLVSGSAYEQYF.

V gene TRBV5-1 combines with J gene TRBJ2-1, with unresolved D. The CDR3 runs 12 residues. V dropped 4 bases and J dropped 8 bases, with 10 bases sitting between them. Per the germline V gene, CDR1 is SGHRS and CDR2 is YFSETQ. CDR3 DNA sequence: TGCGCCAGCAGCCCACGGGCCTATGAGCAGTTCTTC. Translated, it gives CASSPRAYEQFF.

The rearrangement joins TRBV7-9 to TRBJ1-2; D is undetermined. Germline loops: CDR1 SEHNR, CDR2 FQNEAQ (reference sequence). This CDR3 is 17 amino acids long. Trimming pared 5 bases from V and 4 bases from J, leaving 23 bases between. The CDR3 reads CASSARTSPLLSYGYTF. CDR3 DNA sequence: TGTGCCAGCAGCGCGCGGACCTCCCCCCTGTTATCCTATGGCTACACCTTC.

J is TRBJ1-2 and V is TRBV19, with no clear D. This CDR3 contains 16 residues. Deletions cut 0 bases from V and 4 bases from J, with 15 bases between. Per the germline V gene, CDR1 is LNHDA and CDR2 is SQIVND (reference sequence). CDR3 sequence: CASSIDHGSSVYGYTF. CDR3 in DNA: TGTGCCAGTAGTATAGATCACGGCAGTTCCGTCTATGGCTACACCTTC.

This clone came up once. CDR3 residues: CASSQGLVEDRQYF. As DNA, the CDR3 is TGTGCCAGCAGCCAGGGACTAGTGGAAGATCGGCAGTACTTC. The chain uses TRBV3-1 (or the pseudogene TRBV3-2) and TRBJ2-7, with 8 bases that match TRBD2. The CDR3 runs to 14 residues. Germline V gene sequence: CDR1 LGHDT, CDR2 YNNKEL (reference sequence). V lost 3 bases and J lost 9; bases outside the gene matches: 10.

This sequence joins TRBV7-6 and TRBJ2-5; 9 bases align to TRBD1. Per germline, CDR1 SGHVS and CDR2 FNYEAQ. This CDR3 spans 17 amino acids. The trim removed 5 bases at V and 2 bases at J, leaving 12 bases unmatched. CDR3: CASSPQGGQGPQETQYF. CDR3 DNA sequence: TGTGCCAGCAGCCCCCAGGGGGGACAGGGACCACAAGAGACCCAGTACTTC.

The chain couples TRBV4-3 to TRBJ1-1; the D is unclear. Trimming stripped 6 bases from V and 3 bases from J, with 17 bases between. CDR3 length: 15 amino acids. CDR1 and CDR2 from the germline V gene are LGHNA and YSLEER. CDR3 loop: CASRPGGFSDTEAFF. In DNA form, the CDR3 reads TGCGCCAGCAGACCTGGAGGGTTTTCGGACACTGAAGCTTTCTTT.

The V and J genes are TRBV4-2 and TRBJ2-3, with 8 bases that match TRBD1. The V gene's germline CDR1 is LGHNA and CDR2 YNFKEQ. V shed 2 bases, J shed 1 base, and the junction held 8 bases outside the gene matches. There are 17 residues in the CDR3. DNA for the CDR3: TGTGCCAGCAGCCAACCTATCGGACAGGGAGGCACAGATACGCAGTATTTT. Residues: CASSQPIGQGGTDTQYF.

This sequence joins TRBV24-1 and TRBJ2-3; 9 positions agree with TRBD1. Losses at the gene ends were 5 bases for V and 4 bases for J; bases not matched to a gene: 3. The CDR3 length is 14 residues. The germline CDR1 and CDR2 sequences are KGHDR and SFDVKD. CDR3 loop: CATSVGQGSDTQYF. For the CDR3, the DNA is TGTGCCACCAGTGTGGGACAGGGCTCAGATACGCAGTATTTT.

The sample holds one count of this clone. V gene TRBV18 combines with J gene TRBJ1-2; D unclear. With 0 bases removed from V and 4 bases from J, the gap between germline ends came to 9 bases. This CDR3 is 14 amino acids long. CDR1 is KGHSH, CDR2 LQKENI, per germline. CDR3: CASSPPVVGYGYTF. The CDR3, as DNA: TGTGCCAGCTCACCACCGGTGGTGGGCTATGGCTACACCTTC.

The chain uses TRBV19 and TRBJ2-2; the D call may be TRBD1 or TRBD2 (7 bases each). CDR1 is LNHDA and CDR2 is SQIVND in the germline V gene (reference sequence). With 7 bases removed from V and 2 bases from J, the gap between germline ends came to 17 bases. CDR3 length equals 16 residues. CDR3 protein: CASNNQGGLNTGELFF. CDR3 sequence (DNA): TGTGCCAGTAATAATCAGGGGGGGCTTAACACCGGGGAGCTGTTTTTT.

This clone has just a few counts. This chain joins TRBV12-3 or TRBV12-4 and TRBJ1-2; tentatively, D is TRBD1 (5 bases). This CDR3 spans 12 amino acids. V dropped 8 bases and J dropped 8 bases, with 15 bases sitting between them. CDR3 sequence (DNA): TGTGCCAGCTACGGGACCGATTCGGGCTACACCTTC. Residues: CASYGTDSGYTF.

The chain carries TRBV7-6 and TRBJ2-2, with D unresolved. There are 11 residues in the CDR3. Trimming left V 5 bases short and J 8 bases short, with 6 bases between. Germline V CDR1 and CDR2: SGHVS, FNYEAQ. The CDR3 DNA reads TGTGCCAGCAGCACAACAGGGGAGCTGTTTTTT. It is translated as CASSTTGELFF.

This clone occurred a few times. This chain uses TRBV7-9 with TRBJ1-6, with D hard to call. The CDR3 totals 12 residues. CDR1 SEHNR and CDR2 FQNEAQ come from the germline V gene (reference sequence). Trimming took 5 bases from V and 7 from J, leaving 6 bases between them. DNA for the CDR3: TGTGCCAGCAGCGTAGGGAATTCACCCCTCCACTTT. Its protein product is CASSVGNSPLHF.